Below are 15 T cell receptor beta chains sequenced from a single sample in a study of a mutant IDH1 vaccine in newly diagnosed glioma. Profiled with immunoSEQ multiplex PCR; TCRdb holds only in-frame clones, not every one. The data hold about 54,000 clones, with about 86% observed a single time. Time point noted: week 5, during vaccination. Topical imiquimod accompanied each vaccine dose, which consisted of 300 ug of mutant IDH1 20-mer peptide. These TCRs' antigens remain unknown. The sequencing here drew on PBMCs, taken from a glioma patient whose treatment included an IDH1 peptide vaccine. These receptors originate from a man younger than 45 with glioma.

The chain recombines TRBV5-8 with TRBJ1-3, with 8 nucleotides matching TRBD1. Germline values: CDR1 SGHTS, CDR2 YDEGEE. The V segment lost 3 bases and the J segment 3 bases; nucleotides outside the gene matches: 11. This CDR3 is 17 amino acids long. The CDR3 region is CASSWAKTGTGGNTIYF. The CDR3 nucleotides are TGTGCCAGCAGCTGGGCAAAAACCGGGACAGGTGGAAACACCATATATTTT.

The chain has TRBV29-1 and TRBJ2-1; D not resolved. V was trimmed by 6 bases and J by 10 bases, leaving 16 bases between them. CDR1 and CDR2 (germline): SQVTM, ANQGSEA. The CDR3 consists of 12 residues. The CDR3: CSVSTSGPEQFF. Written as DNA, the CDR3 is TGCAGCGTAAGTACGTCAGGACCCGAGCAGTTCTTC.

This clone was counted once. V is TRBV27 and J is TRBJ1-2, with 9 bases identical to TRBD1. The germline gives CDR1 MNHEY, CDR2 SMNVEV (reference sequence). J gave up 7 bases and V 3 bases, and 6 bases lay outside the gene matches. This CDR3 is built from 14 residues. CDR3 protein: CASSFGQGKGGYTF. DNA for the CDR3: TGTGCCAGCAGTTTCGGACAGGGGAAGGGTGGCTACACCTTC.

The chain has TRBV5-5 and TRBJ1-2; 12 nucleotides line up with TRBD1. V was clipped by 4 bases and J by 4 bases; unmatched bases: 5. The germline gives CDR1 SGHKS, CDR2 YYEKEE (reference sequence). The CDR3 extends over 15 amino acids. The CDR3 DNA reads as TGTGCCAGCAGCCAGCCGGGACAGGGGGCCTATGGCTACACCTTC. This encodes CASSQPGQGAYGYTF.

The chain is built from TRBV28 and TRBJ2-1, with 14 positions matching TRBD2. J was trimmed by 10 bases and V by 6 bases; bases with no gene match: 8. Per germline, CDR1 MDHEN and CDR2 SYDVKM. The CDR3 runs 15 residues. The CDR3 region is CASSGLAGGTPEQFF. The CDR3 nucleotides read TGTGCCAGCAGCGGACTAGCGGGGGGTACGCCCGAGCAGTTCTTC.

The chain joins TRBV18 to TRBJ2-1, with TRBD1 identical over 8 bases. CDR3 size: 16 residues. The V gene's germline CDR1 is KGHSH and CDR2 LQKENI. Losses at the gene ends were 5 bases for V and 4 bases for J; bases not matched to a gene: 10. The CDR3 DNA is TGTGCCAGCTCATCATTGGACCAGGGGGCGTACAATGAGCAGTTCTTC. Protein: CASSSLDQGAYNEQFF.

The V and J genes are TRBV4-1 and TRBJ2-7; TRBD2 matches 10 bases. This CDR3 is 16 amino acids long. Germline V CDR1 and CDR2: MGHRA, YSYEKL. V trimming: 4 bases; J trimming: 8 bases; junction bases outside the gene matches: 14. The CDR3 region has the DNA TGCGCCAGCAGCCGATTTGCCGGGACTAGCGAGCCTAAGCAGTACTTC. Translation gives CASSRFAGTSEPKQYF.

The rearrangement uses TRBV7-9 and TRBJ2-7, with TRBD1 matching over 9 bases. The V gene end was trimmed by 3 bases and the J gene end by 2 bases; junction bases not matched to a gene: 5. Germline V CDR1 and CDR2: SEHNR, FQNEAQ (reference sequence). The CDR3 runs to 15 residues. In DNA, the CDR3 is TGTGCCAGCAGCTTTGGACAGGGGCGAACCTACGAGCAGTACTTC. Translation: CASSFGQGRTYEQYF. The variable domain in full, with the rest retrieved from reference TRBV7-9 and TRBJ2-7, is DTGVSQNPRHKITKRGQNVTFRCDPISEHNRLYWYRQTLGQGPEFLTYFQNEAQLEKSRLLSDRFSAERPKGSFSTLEIQRTEQGDSAMYLCASSFGQGRTYEQYFGPGTRLTVT.

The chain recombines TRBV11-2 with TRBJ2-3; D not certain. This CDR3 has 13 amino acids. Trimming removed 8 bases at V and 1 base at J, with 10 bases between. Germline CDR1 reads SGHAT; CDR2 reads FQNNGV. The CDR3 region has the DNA TGTGCCAGCGGGCTCGCGGGCACAGATACGCAGTATTTT. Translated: CASGLAGTDTQYF. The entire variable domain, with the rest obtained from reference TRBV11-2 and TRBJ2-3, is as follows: EAGVAQSPRYKIIEKRQSVAFWCNPISGHATLYWYQQILGQGPKLLIQFQNNGVVDDSQLPKDRFSAERLKGVDSTLKIQPAKLEDSAVYLCASGLAGTDTQYFGPGTRLTVL.

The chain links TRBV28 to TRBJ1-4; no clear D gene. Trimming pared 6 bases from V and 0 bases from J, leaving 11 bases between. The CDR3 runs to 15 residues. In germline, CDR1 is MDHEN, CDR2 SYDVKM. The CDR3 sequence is CASRPLIATNEKLFF. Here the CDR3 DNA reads TGTGCCAGCAGGCCTCTCATTGCAACTAATGAAAAACTGTTTTTT.

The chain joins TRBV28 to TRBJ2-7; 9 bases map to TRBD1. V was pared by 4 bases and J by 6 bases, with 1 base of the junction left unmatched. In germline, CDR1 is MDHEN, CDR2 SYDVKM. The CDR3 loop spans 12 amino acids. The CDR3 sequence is CASSWGQGEQYF. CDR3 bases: TGTGCCAGCAGTTGGGGACAGGGCGAGCAGTACTTC.

CDR3 region: CASSGEYNEQFF. The CDR3 nucleotides are TGTGCCAGTAGCGGAGAATACAATGAGCAGTTCTTC. The chain carries TRBV19 and TRBJ2-1; D gene ambiguous. Germline V gives CDR1 LNHDA, CDR2 SQIVND (reference sequence). CDR3 length: 12 residues. V was shortened by 6 bases and J by 4 bases, with 7 bases between the two germline ends.

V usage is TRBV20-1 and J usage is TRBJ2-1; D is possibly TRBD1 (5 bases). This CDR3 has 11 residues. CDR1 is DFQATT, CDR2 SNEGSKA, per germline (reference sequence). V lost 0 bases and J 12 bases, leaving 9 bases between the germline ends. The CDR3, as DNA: TGCAGTGCTAGAGATGGCCAGGGGCAGTTCTTC. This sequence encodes CSARDGQGQFF.

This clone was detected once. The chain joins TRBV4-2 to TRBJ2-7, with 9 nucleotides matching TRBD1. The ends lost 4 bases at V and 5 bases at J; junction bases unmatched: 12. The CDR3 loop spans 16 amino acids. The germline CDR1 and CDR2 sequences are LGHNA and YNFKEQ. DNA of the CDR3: TGTGCCAGCAGCCCCGAACGGACAGGGGCCCACCACGAGCAGTACTTC. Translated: CASSPERTGAHHEQYF.

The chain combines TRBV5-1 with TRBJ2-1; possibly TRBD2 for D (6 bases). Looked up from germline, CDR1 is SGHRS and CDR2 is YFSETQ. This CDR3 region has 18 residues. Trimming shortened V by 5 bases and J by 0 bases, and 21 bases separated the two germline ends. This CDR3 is CASSLPVGADYSYNEQFF. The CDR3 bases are TGCGCCAGCAGTCTGCCGGTAGGGGCGGACTACTCCTACAATGAGCAGTTCTTC.